These T cell receptor beta chains were read from a single sample in a study of blood T cells in healthy people across ages. A single record per CDR3 protein comes from TCRdb applying MiXCR to the 5' RACE reads. The sample includes 1.5 million to 2 million distinct CDR3 sequences, around 42% of them seen just once. The material sequenced was blood. Source of these receptors: a human donor in good health. Each CDR3 is given with its conserved first and last residue. Each record gives: J gene, D gene, CDR3 length, V gene, clone size, CDR3 DNA, CDR3 protein. D genes are given only for firm matches. Size tells how often a clone was seen (once, few, many) or the class of an expanded clone, and some rows leave it out.

J: TRBJ2-5
D: TRBD2
length: 17
V: TRBV7-9
size: many
DNA: TGTGCCAGCAGCTTACCCCTCTCGGGACTAGCCCAAGAGACCCAGTACTTC
CDR3: CASSLPLSGLAQETQYF

J: TRBJ2-5
D: TRBD2
length: 15
V: TRBV20-1
size: NA
DNA: TGCAGTGCCAATAGGGGAAGCGGGGTACAAGAGACCCAGTACTTC
CDR3: CSANRGSGVQETQYF

J: TRBJ2-1
D: NA
length: 14
V: TRBV12-3/TRBV12-4
size: NA
DNA: TGTGCCAGCAGTTTAGACGCAAGGGGAGGTGAGCAGTTCTTC
CDR3: CASSLDARGGEQFF

J: TRBJ1-1
D: TRBD1
length: 15
V: TRBV4-1
size: few
DNA: TGCGCCAGCAGCCTGTACTCGACAGGGGGCACTGAAGCTTTCTTT
CDR3: CASSLYSTGGTEAFF

J: TRBJ2-5
D: NA
length: 12
V: TRBV7-2
size: few
DNA: TGTGCCGTCGGCGTCTCCCAAGAGACCCGGTACTTC
CDR3: CAVGVSQETRYF

J: TRBJ2-7
D: NA
length: 16
V: TRBV7-2
size: NA
DNA: TGTGCCAGCAGCCTCTTCGGGGGACCCCACTCCTACGAGCAGTACTTC
CDR3: CASSLFGGPHSYEQYF

J: TRBJ1-1
D: NA
length: 14
V: TRBV5-1
size: NA
DNA: TGCGCCAGCAGCTTGGACAGGAGTCCTACAGGAGCTTTCTTT
CDR3: CASSLDRSPTGAFF

J: TRBJ1-5
D: NA
length: 14
V: TRBV9
size: NA
DNA: TGTGCCAGCAGCGGGGGATTTGAGAATCAGCCCCAGCATTTT
CDR3: CASSGGFENQPQHF

J: TRBJ1-2
D: NA
length: 13
V: TRBV29-1
size: NA
DNA: TGCAGCGTCGAGAACACTGCTAACTATGGCTACACCTTC
CDR3: CSVENTANYGYTF

J: TRBJ1-6
D: TRBD1
length: 15
V: TRBV14
size: NA
DNA: TGTGCCAGCAGCCGCCGGGACAGAAGAAATTCACCCCTCCACTTT
CDR3: CASSRRDRRNSPLHF

J: TRBJ1-1
D: NA
length: 14
V: TRBV20-1
size: NA
DNA: TGCAGTGCTAGAGCCGGAGGGAGAAGCACTGAAGCTTTCTTT
CDR3: CSARAGGRSTEAFF

J: TRBJ2-3
D: TRBD2
length: 16
V: TRBV6-1
size: NA
DNA: TGTGCCAGCAGTGAAAGTAACGGGGGGTCCACAGATACGCAGTATTTT
CDR3: CASSESNGGSTDTQYF

J: TRBJ2-1
D: TRBD2
length: 15
V: TRBV9
size: NA
DNA: TGTGCCAGCAGCGTATTGGGGGGGAGAGGGAATGAGCAGTTCTTC
CDR3: CASSVLGGRGNEQFF

J: TRBJ2-2
D: NA
length: 14
V: TRBV6-1
size: NA
DNA: TGTGCCAGCAGTGAAGGGTGGGGCTCAGGGGAGCTGTTTTTT
CDR3: CASSEGWGSGELFF

J: TRBJ2-1
D: TRBD2
length: 15
V: TRBV29-1
size: few
DNA: TGCAGCGTGACTAGCGGGGGGCGCTCCTACAATGAGCAGTTCTTC
CDR3: CSVTSGGRSYNEQFF

J: TRBJ2-7
D: TRBD2
length: 14
V: TRBV9
size: NA
DNA: TGTGCCAGCAGCGCTGGGAGGGGATACATCGAGCAGTACTTC
CDR3: CASSAGRGYIEQYF

J: TRBJ2-2
D: NA
length: 15
V: TRBV9
size: NA
DNA: TGTGCCAGCAGCTTCAGGGATGGTGCCACCGGGGAGCTGTTTTTT
CDR3: CASSFRDGATGELFF

J: TRBJ1-2
D: TRBD1
length: 14
V: TRBV9
size: NA
DNA: TGTGCCAGCAGCGGGACAGGGGGTAGGGATGGCTACACCTTC
CDR3: CASSGTGGRDGYTF

J: TRBJ2-3
D: TRBD2
length: 15
V: TRBV13
size: many
DNA: TGTGCCAGCAGCACTAGCGGGGGGGCCACAGATACGCAGTATTTT
CDR3: CASSTSGGATDTQYF

J: TRBJ1-5
D: NA
length: 15
V: TRBV11-2
size: NA
DNA: TGTGCCAGCAGCCCCGGTTGGGGAGGCAATCAGCCCCAGCATTTT
CDR3: CASSPGWGGNQPQHF

J: TRBJ2-1
D: NA
length: 13
V: TRBV27
size: NA
DNA: TGTGCCAGCAGTCTTACCGGGGGCGCTGAGCAGTTCTTC
CDR3: CASSLTGGAEQFF

J: TRBJ2-7
D: NA
length: 16
V: TRBV7-3
size: few
DNA: TGTGCCAGCAGCTTAAGGGCAGTCCAGCCGAACTACGAGCAGTACTTC
CDR3: CASSLRAVQPNYEQYF

J: TRBJ2-7
D: NA
length: 14
V: TRBV25-1
size: NA
DNA: TGTGCCAGCAGTGAGCAGAGGGGGGACTACGAGCAGTACTTC
CDR3: CASSEQRGDYEQYF

J: TRBJ1-5
D: NA
length: 14
V: TRBV7-9
size: NA
DNA: TGTACCAGCAGCTTAGCAGGGAGCGGCCAGCCCCAGCATTTT
CDR3: CTSSLAGSGQPQHF

J: TRBJ2-7
D: TRBD1
length: 14
V: TRBV20-1
size: NA
DNA: TGCAGTGCTGGGGCGGGGACAGGGCTAAACGAGCAGTACTTC
CDR3: CSAGAGTGLNEQYF

J: TRBJ1-2
D: NA
length: 15
V: TRBV9
size: NA
DNA: TGTGCCAGCAGCGTAGAGAGTGGCTACACCTATGGCTACACCTTC
CDR3: CASSVESGYTYGYTF

J: TRBJ1-2
D: TRBD1
length: 22
V: TRBV11-1
size: few
DNA: TGTGCCAGCAGCTTAGTCTCCGGCACCCACCACTCTAACAGGGGAGATATCTATGGCTACACCTTC
CDR3: CASSLVSGTHHSNRGDIYGYTF

J: TRBJ2-5
D: NA
length: 12
V: TRBV25-1
size: NA
DNA: TGTGCCAGCAGTGATCAGTTAGAGACCCAGTACTTC
CDR3: CASSDQLETQYF

J: TRBJ1-5
D: TRBD1
length: 15
V: TRBV4-1
size: NA
DNA: TGCGCCAGCAGCCCGCAAGGACAGGGTAATCAGCCCCAGCATTTT
CDR3: CASSPQGQGNQPQHF

J: TRBJ2-7
D: TRBD2
length: 16
V: TRBV20-1
size: NA
DNA: TGCAGTGCTAGACGAGGACTAGCGGGGCTCTCCTACGAGCAGTACTTC
CDR3: CSARRGLAGLSYEQYF

J: TRBJ1-2
D: NA
length: 14
V: TRBV6-6
size: many
DNA: TGTGCCAGCAGAAGAGGACAGAGCAACTATGGCTACACCTTC
CDR3: CASRRGQSNYGYTF

J: TRBJ2-7
D: NA
length: 15
V: TRBV15
size: few
DNA: TGTGCCACCAGCAGAGATGTCAGTAAGACCTACGAGCAGTACTTC
CDR3: CATSRDVSKTYEQYF

J: TRBJ2-3
D: TRBD2
length: 21
V: TRBV11-1
size: NA
DNA: TGTGCCAGCAGCTTAGCCCCCGCATCGCACCCACTAGCGGGTGGCCTGGGGTCGCAGTATTTT
CDR3: CASSLAPASHPLAGGLGSQYF

J: TRBJ1-2
D: NA
length: 11
V: TRBV20-1
size: many
DNA: TGCAGTGCGAAACTAGGGGGTGGCTACACCTTC
CDR3: CSAKLGGGYTF

J: TRBJ2-4
D: NA
length: 16
V: TRBV7-2
size: NA
DNA: TGTGCCAGCAGCGCCAAGAACACCTTAGCCAAAAACATTCAGTACTTC
CDR3: CASSAKNTLAKNIQYF

J: TRBJ1-4
D: NA
length: 13
V: TRBV28
size: few
DNA: TGTGCCAGCCCGGAAACAACTAATGAAAAACTGTTTTTT
CDR3: CASPETTNEKLFF

J: TRBJ2-5
D: NA
length: 14
V: TRBV7-7
size: NA
DNA: TGTGCCAGCAGCCCGGGACCCGCATGGGAGACCCAGTACTTC
CDR3: CASSPGPAWETQYF

J: TRBJ1-2
D: NA
length: 12
V: TRBV5-1
size: NA
DNA: TGCGCCAGCAGCCATAACAACTATGGCTACACCTTC
CDR3: CASSHNNYGYTF

J: TRBJ1-2
D: NA
length: 14
V: TRBV7-2
size: NA
DNA: TGTGCCAGCAGCAGCAGACACCTAGTTTATGGCTACACCTTC
CDR3: CASSSRHLVYGYTF

J: TRBJ2-1
D: TRBD2
length: 16
V: TRBV5-8
size: NA
DNA: TGTGCCAGCGAAGCTTGGAGCGGGGGGGCCTATAATGAGCAGTTCTTC
CDR3: CASEAWSGGAYNEQFF

J: TRBJ2-4
D: NA
length: 17
V: TRBV4-1
size: NA
DNA: TGCGCCAGCAGCCAAGATTGGGCAACGTTAGCCAAAAACATTCAGTACTTC
CDR3: CASSQDWATLAKNIQYF

J: TRBJ1-1
D: TRBD1
length: 15
V: TRBV4-3
size: NA
DNA: TGCGCCAGCAGCCAATCCAACAGGGGGAACACTGAAGCTTTCTTT
CDR3: CASSQSNRGNTEAFF

J: TRBJ1-3
D: NA
length: 16
V: TRBV6-5
size: once
DNA: TGTGCCAGCAGTTACGGGGTCGGGTACTCTGGAAACACCATATATTTT
CDR3: CASSYGVGYSGNTIYF

J: TRBJ2-1
D: TRBD1
length: 16
V: TRBV15
size: few
DNA: TGTGCCACCAGCAGAGGCTCGGGACAGGGGTCCAATGAGCAGTTCTTC
CDR3: CATSRGSGQGSNEQFF

J: TRBJ1-4
D: NA
length: 16
V: TRBV4-1
size: NA
DNA: TGCGCCAGCACCCCCCGGTTAGGGGAAACCTTTGAAAAACTGTTTTTT
CDR3: CASTPRLGETFEKLFF

J: TRBJ1-2
D: NA
length: 15
V: TRBV7-8
size: few
DNA: TGTGCCAGCCCTTTTTGGGCAGTTGCTAACTATGGCTACACCTTC
CDR3: CASPFWAVANYGYTF

J: TRBJ1-2
D: NA
length: 18
V: TRBV9
size: NA
DNA: TGTGCCAGCAGCGTAGAACCCCAGGGTCTTTTCTCTAACTATGGCTACACCTTC
CDR3: CASSVEPQGLFSNYGYTF

J: TRBJ2-1
D: TRBD1
length: 16
V: TRBV29-1
size: NA
DNA: TGCAGCGTTGATTATGGGACAGCGAGCTCCTACGATGAGCAGTTCTTC
CDR3: CSVDYGTASSYDEQFF

J: TRBJ2-7
D: NA
length: 14
V: TRBV7-9
size: NA
DNA: TGTGCCAGCAGCCCTCTGGGACTCGTCGACGAGCAGTACTTC
CDR3: CASSPLGLVDEQYF

J: TRBJ2-7
D: NA
length: 15
V: TRBV5-1
size: few
DNA: TGCGCCAGCAGCTTGGATGTTGGACTCTCATACGAGCAGTACTTC
CDR3: CASSLDVGLSYEQYF

J: TRBJ1-5
D: NA
length: 15
V: TRBV2
size: once
DNA: TGTGCCAGCAGTCCTAACAGGGCTAGCAATCAGCCCCAGCATTTT
CDR3: CASSPNRASNQPQHF

J: TRBJ1-6
D: NA
length: 15
V: TRBV3-1
size: NA
DNA: TGTGCCAGCAGCCAAGAAGGGACAAGAGATTCACCCCTCCACTTT
CDR3: CASSQEGTRDSPLHF

J: TRBJ2-6
D: NA
length: 11
V: TRBV20-1
size: NA
DNA: TGCAGTGCCGCCGGGGCCAACGTCCGGACTTTC
CDR3: CSAAGANVRTF

J: TRBJ2-5
D: NA
length: 13
V: TRBV9
size: NA
DNA: TGTGCCAGCGGCGCAGGGGTCCAAGAGACCCAGTACTTC
CDR3: CASGAGVQETQYF